This section outlines one TCR beta chain sequence together with its context. Methods used by the authors: Estimation of nucleated cell counts was performed using reference gene primer amplification. TCRdb's table, derived via immunoSEQ multiplex PCR, lists solely in-frame clones and lacks some. D and trimming come from the DNA, and the V and J calls and clone size come from that table. The table has tens of thousands of clones, about 91% seen once; the top ten hold around 13%. The CDR3 is 14 amino acids. Deletions cut 4 bases from V and 3 bases from J, with 10 bases between. Germline V lookup: CDR1 SNHLY, CDR2 FYNNEI. The sample originates from a study of blood T cell repertoires in COVID-19. Background on the study: Material from acute and convalescent COVID-19 was sourced from the United States, Italy and Spain.

This clonotype was sampled from a human donor with active COVID-19. The donor label of this sample is uncertain. J is TRBJ2-1 and V is TRBV2; D is uncertain. Source material: peripheral blood. The CDR3 sequence is CASSARSGYNEQFF. The CDR3 nucleotides read TGTGCCAGCAGTGCTCGGTCCGGCTACAATGAGCAGTTCTTC.